The sequence of this T cell receptor (beta chain) was determined in a study of blood T cells in healthy people across ages. In each sample, at least 7 million PBMCs were isolated. Through a sample-barcoded 5' primer and a J-beta primer mix, a second PCR was run for roughly 7 to 11 cycles. MiXCR, run by TCRdb on the 5' RACE reads, gives a single entry per CDR3 protein. This sample yields around 1,500,000 distinct CDR3 sequences, of which around two fifths are seen a single time; 7.9% belongs to the top ten. V dropped 3 bases and J dropped 1 base, with 15 bases sitting between them. This CDR3 contains 16 residues.

Sequencing was done on a sample of blood. This TCR was recovered from a young woman in good health. V gene TRBV12-3 or TRBV12-4 combines with J gene TRBJ2-5, with D possibly being TRBD1 or TRBD2 (5 bases each). The CDR3 is CASSLERGVLQETQYF. Written as DNA, the CDR3 is TGTGCCAGCAGTTTGGAGAGGGGAGTTCTCCAAGAGACCCAGTACTTC.